The TCR beta chain under discussion was sequenced for a study of cytotoxic CD8 clonotypes in ibrutinib-treated CLL. CDR1 and CDR2 from the germline V gene are MNHEY and SMNVEV (reference sequence). The CDR3 consists of 13 residues. Trimming took 3 bases from V and 5 from J, leaving 8 bases between them. Study-level results: Higher clonality was seen at ibrutinib response and a return toward baseline at progression.

TCRdb keeps only in-frame clones here, not all; method: immunoSEQ multiplex PCR. Among about 160,000 clones listed, about 88% were seen once. This clone was seen a few times. No antigen is known for it. Specimen: PBMCs, collected at disease progression, from a patient treated with ibrutinib. The clonotype was recovered from a human donor with chronic lymphocytic leukemia. The chain joins TRBV27 to TRBJ1-5; D may be TRBD1 (5 bases). CDR3 region: CASSLGGDQPQHF. CDR3 sequence (DNA): TGTGCCAGCAGTTTGGGAGGGGATCAGCCCCAGCATTTT.